A single sample gave rise to the 15 T cell receptor beta chains below, sequenced in a study of OX40 agonist ivuxolimab in advanced cancers. Data came from immunoSEQ multiplex PCR; TCRdb stores just in-frame clones and leaves some out. The sample includes around 67,000 clones, 84% seen only once; the top ten take roughly 8%. The source was CD4+ or CD8+ T cells sorted from blood, collected in a trial of the OX40 agonist ivuxolimab. Every receptor here comes from an adult with an advanced solid tumor such as melanoma, head and neck, liver or kidney cancer.

For the CDR3, the DNA is TGTGCCAGCAGTTCTGTGACAGGGTTAAGCTACGAGCAGTACTTC. Translation gives CASSSVTGLSYEQYF. V is TRBV28 and J is TRBJ2-7; 7 nucleotides match TRBD1. The CDR3 is made up of 15 amino acids. CDR1 is MDHEN, CDR2 SYDVKM, per germline. V was pared by 4 bases and J by 3 bases, with 9 bases of the junction left unmatched.

The CDR3 DNA reads as TGTGCCAGCAGCCATAGACGGGACCTGAGCTCCTACGAGCAGTACTTC. Amino acids: CASSHRRDLSSYEQYF. J is TRBJ2-7 and V is TRBV5-8, with D perhaps given as TRBD1 or TRBD2 (5 bases each). V was clipped by 4 bases and J by 0 bases, with 17 bases between them. CDR3 size: 16 residues. Germline V gene data show CDR1 as SGHTS and CDR2 as YDEGEE.

The chain joins TRBV4-3 to TRBJ1-1; D unclear. V was cut by 4 bases and J by 3 bases, with 12 bases left in between. CDR1 and CDR2 (germline): LGHNA, YSLEER. This CDR3 has 14 amino acids. The CDR3 DNA is TGCGCCAGCAGCCTAGGGCTATCGGACACTGAAGCTTTCTTT. Amino acid sequence: CASSLGLSDTEAFF.

The V call is TRBV5-4, the J call TRBJ1-2; 7 bases match TRBD1. Trimming cost V 4 bases and J 4 bases; bases outside gene matches: 10. Germline V lookup: CDR1 SGHNT, CDR2 YYREEE (reference sequence). The CDR3 loop spans 15 amino acids. The CDR3 here is CASSPRGQAFYGYTF. Written as DNA, the CDR3 is TGTGCCAGCAGCCCCCGAGGACAGGCCTTCTATGGCTACACCTTC.

This clone was seen just once. The chain employs TRBV21-1 and TRBJ1-5; no DNA check was done on the table's D call, TRBD1. TRBV21-1 counts as a pseudogene. CDR3 length: 18 amino acids. The CDR3 DNA reads as TGTGCCAGCAGCAAAGAAGCGTTCGAGGACAGGGCGCATCAGCCCCAGCATTTT. Translating gives CASSKEAFEDRAHQPQHF.

The chain has TRBV9 and TRBJ2-5; 13 bases align to TRBD2. The trim removed 4 bases at V and 4 bases at J, leaving 7 bases unmatched. The CDR3 consists of 16 residues. The germline CDR1 and CDR2 sequences are SGDLS and YYNGEE. The CDR3 bases are TGTGCCAGCAGCCCCGGACTAGCGGGAGACGGAGAGACCCAGTACTTC. This codes for CASSPGLAGDGETQYF.

This clone was picked up one time. The chain employs TRBV29-1 and TRBJ2-5; D unresolved. The V end lost 3 bases, the J end lost 2 bases, and 7 bases lay between the germline ends. CDR1 is SQVTM, CDR2 ANQGSEA, per germline. The CDR3 has 12 residues. This CDR3 reads CSVDVRQETQYF. CDR3 bases: TGCAGCGTTGATGTCAGACAAGAGACCCAGTACTTC.

V usage is TRBV6-1 and J usage is TRBJ2-5, with D possibly TRBD2 on 5 matching bases. Judging by the DNA end, TRBJ2-7 fits better; the J call may be wrong. Germline CDR1 MNHNS, CDR2 SASEGT. CDR3 length: 14 residues. Here the CDR3 DNA reads TGTGCCAGCACCGAGGAGGCGGATTCCTACGAGCAGTACTTC. This gives the protein CASTEEADSYEQYF.

J is TRBJ2-7 and V is TRBV9; 13 bases match TRBD2. Looked up from germline, CDR1 is SGDLS and CDR2 is YYNGEE. The CDR3 covers 17 residues. The ends lost 0 bases at V and 4 bases at J; junction bases unmatched: 7. CDR3: CASSVGRTSGRRYEQYF. In nucleotides, the CDR3 is TGTGCCAGCAGCGTAGGACGGACTAGCGGGAGACGGTACGAGCAGTACTTC.

V and J are TRBV7-2 and TRBJ2-3; unclear D gene. CDR1 is SGHTA, CDR2 FQGNSA, per germline. Between the trimmed V and J ends, which lost 7 bases and 0 bases, there was a span of 8 bases. The CDR3 length is 13 residues. For the CDR3, the DNA is TGTGCCAGCAACTGGGCTAGCACAGATACGCAGTATTTT. Translating it yields CASNWASTDTQYF.

This chain joins TRBV9 and TRBJ2-3; D unresolved. V was shortened by 0 bases and J by 3 bases, with 11 bases between the two germline ends. The CDR3 extends over 15 amino acids. Germline values: CDR1 SGDLS, CDR2 YYNGEE. The CDR3 DNA reads as TGTGCCAGCAGCGTAGCCGCGTGGGGAACAGATACGCAGTATTTT. Its protein product is CASSVAAWGTDTQYF.

The V call is TRBV2, the J call TRBJ2-5; D may be TRBD1 (6 bases). The V end was cut by 7 bases, the J end by 1 base, with 10 bases between. Per germline, CDR1 SNHLY and CDR2 FYNNEI. The CDR3 contains 13 residues. CDR3 protein: CASIGQSQETQYF. DNA of the CDR3: TGTGCCAGCATTGGACAGTCCCAAGAGACCCAGTACTTC.

The V call is TRBV5-6, the J call TRBJ1-1, with unresolved D. The CDR3 is 15 amino acids. V lost 4 bases and J lost 1, with 14 bases in between. CDR1 SGHDT and CDR2 YYEEEE come from the germline V gene. CDR3 amino acids: CASSAVRGKNTEAFF. In nucleotides, the CDR3 is TGTGCCAGCAGCGCTGTGCGGGGTAAGAACACTGAAGCTTTCTTT. Combining the CDR3 with reference TRBV5-6 and TRBJ1-1 gives the whole variable domain DAGVTQSPTHLIKTRGQQVTLRCSPKSGHDTVSWYQQALGQGPQFIFQYYEEEERQRGNFPDRFSGHQFPNYSSELNVNALLLGDSALYLCASSAVRGKNTEAFFGQGTRLTVV.

The chain joins TRBV5-1 to TRBJ1-1; possible D gene TRBD1, 5 bases. V shed 7 bases and J shed 5 bases, with 15 bases lying between them. CDR1 and CDR2 from the germline V gene are SGHRS and YFSETQ. CDR3 length equals 13 residues. The CDR3 here is CASLLRPGTEAFF. For the CDR3, the DNA is TGCGCCAGCCTCCTTAGACCAGGGACTGAAGCTTTCTTT.

The chain carries TRBV6-5 and TRBJ2-5; TRBD2 might be the D (6 bases). The V gene lost 8 bases and the J gene lost 8 bases, with 9 bases spanning the gap. This CDR3 has 10 residues. Looked up from germline, CDR1 is MNHEY and CDR2 is SVGAGI. CDR3 amino acids: CASGRGTQYF. The CDR3 coding sequence is TGTGCCAGCGGGCGGGGAACCCAGTACTTC.